This record covers a single TCR beta chain. In germline, CDR1 is SGHKS, CDR2 YYEKEE (reference sequence). The CDR3 spans 15 residues. Losses at the gene ends were 0 bases for V and 5 bases for J; bases not matched to a gene: 5. The PCR made use of 60 Vbeta and 13 Jbeta primers. Per the study methods: Later, 75 million to 100 million unique TCR beta chains were counted in an analysis, and some 11 million of them were shared. Some clones are missing from TCRdb's copy, which holds only in-frame ones; the method was immunoSEQ multiplex PCR. The V and J calls and clone size are taken from that table; D and trimming were inferred from the DNA. Here the sample spans approximately 100,000 clones, about three quarters being singletons. The sample originates from a study of cytomegalovirus exposure and HLA in healthy donors. Whole-study context: Around 77 million unique TCRs from HLA-typed donors made up an early data release.

The receptor was isolated from a human donor in good health. The rearrangement links TRBV5-5 to TRBJ1-5; 7 bases line up with TRBD1. Sequencing used PBMCs. The CDR3 DNA is TGTGCCAGCAGCTTGGTAGGGGGCAGGTATCAGCCCCAGCATTTT. This gives the protein CASSLVGGRYQPQHF.